The 29 T cell receptor beta chains below come from one sample, sequenced in a study of cytomegalovirus exposure and HLA in healthy donors. PCR amplification relied on 60 Vbeta primers (plus 13 Jbeta primers). Profiled with immunoSEQ multiplex PCR; TCRdb holds only in-frame clones, not every one. The sample lists 150,000 to 200,000 clones, roughly four fifths occurring once. The sample taken for sequencing was PBMCs. These receptors all stem from a man aged 30 to 45 in good health and CMV-seronegative.

This sequence joins TRBV2 and TRBJ1-4, with D uncertain. This CDR3 has 14 amino acids. Trimming stripped 6 bases from V and 8 bases from J, with 16 bases between. Germline CDR1 is SNHLY and CDR2 is FYNNEI. The DNA for the CDR3 is TGTGCCAGCAGGTTCACGGTGGCGAGGGAAAAACTGTTTTTT. It encodes CASRFTVAREKLFF. The whole variable domain, remainder taken from reference TRBV2 and TRBJ1-4, is EPEVTQTPSHQVTQMGQEVILRCVPISNHLYFYWYRQILGQKVEFLVSFYNNEISEKSEIFDDQFSVERPDGSNFTLKIRSTKLEDSAMYFCASRFTVAREKLFFGSGTQLSVL.

The genes are TRBV6-5 and TRBJ1-1; TRBD1 might be the D (5 bases). With 2 bases removed from V and 1 base from J, the gap between germline ends came to 14 bases. Germline lookup yields CDR1 MNHEY and CDR2 SVGAGI. This CDR3 is 16 amino acids long. CDR3 protein: CASSYRQGIGNTEAFF. CDR3 coding DNA: TGTGCCAGCAGTTACCGCCAGGGTATAGGGAACACTGAAGCTTTCTTT.

The chain carries TRBV15 and TRBJ2-7; 11 bases match TRBD2. Germline trimming cut 5 bases from V and 2 bases from J; bases unmatched to any gene: 2. The CDR3 extends over 14 amino acids. CDR1 and CDR2 from the germline V gene are LNHNV and YYDKDF (reference sequence). CDR3 amino acids: CATSSGLAAYEQYF. For the CDR3, the DNA is TGTGCCACCAGCTCGGGACTAGCGGCCTACGAGCAGTACTTC.

CDR3 loop: CASSGTGTNQPQHF. The CDR3 nucleotides are TGTGCCAGTAGTGGGACAGGGACTAATCAGCCCCAGCATTTT. The V call is TRBV19, the J call TRBJ1-5; 9 bases align to TRBD1. The J segment lost 4 bases and the V segment lost 5 bases, leaving 3 bases of the junction unmatched. Germline V gene lookup returns CDR1 LNHDA and CDR2 SQIVND (reference sequence). The CDR3 runs to 14 residues. The whole variable domain, remainder taken from reference TRBV19 and TRBJ1-5, is DGGITQSPKYLFRKEGQNVTLSCEQNLNHDAMYWYRQDPGQGLRLIYYSQIVNDFQKGDIAEGYSVSREKKESFPLTVTSAQKNPTAFYLCASSGTGTNQPQHFGDGTRLSIL.

V gene TRBV11-1 combines with J gene TRBJ2-2; 9 bases fit TRBD1. The CDR3 is 15 amino acids. J was trimmed by 4 bases and V by 4 bases; bases with no gene match: 4. CDR1 and CDR2 (germline): SGHAT, FQDESV (reference sequence). CDR3 sequence: CASSSGTGRTGELFF. CDR3 bases: TGTGCCAGCAGCTCCGGGACAGGGCGCACCGGGGAGCTGTTTTTT.

V gene TRBV6-1 combines with J gene TRBJ1-5, with D possibly being TRBD1 (5 bases). Germline lookup yields CDR1 MNHNS and CDR2 SASEGT. V lost 1 base and J 2 bases, leaving 12 bases between the germline ends. This CDR3 comprises 16 residues. CDR3 sequence (DNA): TGTGCCAGCAGTGAAGGGGCGGGGCCTGGCAATCAGCCCCAGCATTTT. Translating gives CASSEGAGPGNQPQHF.

V gene TRBV29-1 combines with J gene TRBJ2-1; no clear D. V dropped 4 bases and J dropped 3 bases, with 10 bases sitting between them. CDR3 length: 13 residues. Per the germline V gene, CDR1 is SQVTM and CDR2 is ANQGSEA. CDR3 loop: CSVAVTNYNEQFF. CDR3 DNA: TGCAGCGTTGCGGTCACGAACTACAATGAGCAGTTCTTC.

V gene TRBV28 combines with J gene TRBJ2-7, with 8 positions matching TRBD2. V lost 9 bases, J lost 3 bases, and 10 bases stayed unmatched. CDR1 is MDHEN, CDR2 SYDVKM, per germline. The CDR3 is 14 residues long. CDR3 nucleotides: TGTGCCAGTGGTGGGGCGGGAGGCATCTACGAGCAGTACTTC. Its protein product is CASGGAGGIYEQYF.

The genes are TRBV27 and TRBJ2-7; D call uncertain. The CDR3 totals 14 residues. V dropped 6 bases and J dropped 3 bases, with 15 bases sitting between them. Germline-derived CDR1 and CDR2 are MNHEY and SMNVEV (reference sequence). This CDR3 is CASSDGFTGYEQYF. DNA for the CDR3: TGTGCCAGCAGCGACGGATTTACGGGCTACGAGCAGTACTTC.

The V gene is TRBV5-1, the J gene TRBJ2-1; D not certain. The CDR3 is made up of 13 amino acids. Germline-derived CDR1 and CDR2 are SGHRS and YFSETQ. V lost 1 base and J 12 bases, leaving 14 bases between the germline ends. CDR3 protein: CASSLSLGPRQFF. The CDR3 DNA reads as TGCGCCAGCAGCTTGTCGTTAGGCCCTAGGCAGTTCTTC.

The chain is built from TRBV16 and TRBJ1-2; D possibly corresponds to TRBD1 (5 bases). V was shortened by 4 bases and J by 3 bases, with 18 bases between the two germline ends. This CDR3 has 16 amino acids. Germline V lookup: CDR1 KGHSY, CDR2 FQNENV. The CDR3 loop is CASSPRGVLQDYGYTF. CDR3 nucleotide sequence: TGTGCCAGCAGCCCACGGGGGGTTCTCCAAGACTATGGCTACACCTTC.

This clone was recorded only once. The junction shows a germline mismatch at one end, possibly a read error. The gene calls are TRBV7-7 and TRBJ1-5, with TRBD1 matching over 7 bases. This CDR3 spans 13 amino acids. Looked up from germline, CDR1 is SSHAT and CDR2 is FNYEAQ (reference sequence). DNA of the CDR3: TGTGCTAGCAGCGTAGACAGGGATCAGCCCCAGCATTTT. Translation gives CASSVDRDQPQHF.

About this clone itself: Different DNA sequences within this sample yield the same CDR3. The CDR3 sequence: CASSLLDEQYF. For the CDR3, the DNA is TGTGCCAGCAGCTTGCTTGACGAGCAGTACTTC. The chain has TRBV5-6 and TRBJ2-7; unclear D gene. The germline CDR1 and CDR2 sequences are SGHDT and YYEEEE. This CDR3 region has 11 residues. V lost 1 base and J lost 5, with 4 bases in between.

This clone was recorded once. The J gene is TRBJ1-2, the V gene TRBV12-2. TRBV12-2 counts as a pseudogene. The CDR3 spans 15 residues. The CDR3 spells CASRLANAVNYGYTF. The DNA for the CDR3 is TGTGCAAGTCGCTTAGCGAACGCGGTTAACTATGGCTACACCTTC.

J is TRBJ2-7 and V is TRBV5-1; D is perhaps TRBD1 (5 bases). This CDR3 comprises 15 residues. Germline V gives CDR1 SGHRS, CDR2 YFSETQ. The germline V and J ends were trimmed by 0 bases and 1 base, with 11 bases remaining between them. Here the CDR3 reads CASSLGLGASYEQYF. The CDR3 DNA follows: TGCGCCAGCAGCTTGGGTCTAGGGGCTTCCTACGAGCAGTACTTC.

This clone was seen a handful of times. The rearrangement links TRBV28 to TRBJ1-5; 11 positions match TRBD1. V lost 4 bases and J lost 3; bases outside the gene matches: 14. In germline, CDR1 is MDHEN, CDR2 SYDVKM. The CDR3 is 19 amino acids. The chain's CDR3 is CASSSLFFGTGGNNQPQHF. The CDR3 coding sequence is TGTGCCAGCAGTTCTCTTTTCTTCGGGACAGGGGGAAACAATCAGCCCCAGCATTTT.

A word on this clone: This sample also contains other DNA sequences that code for the same CDR3. The chain links TRBV18 to TRBJ1-1; the match to TRBD1 covers 8 bases. Losses at the gene ends were 2 bases for V and 2 bases for J; bases not matched to a gene: 10. This CDR3 region has 17 residues. Looked up from germline, CDR1 is KGHSH and CDR2 is LQKENI. The CDR3, as DNA: TGTGCCAGCTCACCAAGCCTGACAGGGGTGGTAAACACTGAAGCTTTCTTT. Amino acid sequence: CASSPSLTGVVNTEAFF.

With respect to this clone: This CDR3 is also generated by other DNA sequences in the sample. This chain links TRBV5-1 with TRBJ1-5; D is possibly TRBD1 (5 bases). Germline lookup yields CDR1 SGHRS and CDR2 YFSETQ. The CDR3 is made up of 14 amino acids. V was pared by 0 bases and J by 3 bases, with 7 bases between. The CDR3 DNA reads as TGCGCCAGCAGCTTGGGACAGACCAATCAGCCCCAGCATTTT. Protein sequence: CASSLGQTNQPQHF. Supplemented by reference TRBV5-1 and TRBJ1-5, the full variable domain reads KAGVTQTPRYLIKTRGQQVTLSCSPISGHRSVSWYQQTPGQGLQFLFEYFSETQRNKGNFPGRFSGRQFSNSRSEMNVSTLELGDSALYLCASSLGQTNQPQHFGDGTRLSIL.

CDR3 in DNA: TGTGCCAGCAGGGGACTAGCGGAAACCTACGAGCAGTACTTC. It encodes CASRGLAETYEQYF. The chain recombines TRBV2 with TRBJ2-7; TRBD2 matches at 11 bases. The CDR3 covers 14 residues. The V gene's germline CDR1 is SNHLY and CDR2 FYNNEI. Trimming cost V 6 bases and J 2 bases; bases outside gene matches: 3.

The rearrangement joins TRBV27 to TRBJ2-7; tentative D call: TRBD2 (5 bases). Looked up from germline, CDR1 is MNHEY and CDR2 is SMNVEV (reference sequence). With 7 bases removed from V and 6 bases from J, the gap between germline ends came to 25 bases. This CDR3 has 16 amino acids. As DNA, the CDR3 is TGTGCCAGCAAAATAAGACTAAATACTGCTACGTCCGAGCAGTACTTC. Residues: CASKIRLNTATSEQYF.

V and J are TRBV5-4 and TRBJ2-3; D is possibly TRBD2 (5 bases). Germline V gene data show CDR1 as SGHNT and CDR2 as YYREEE (reference sequence). V was cut by 3 bases and J by 0 bases, with 11 bases left in between. This CDR3 is 15 amino acids long. The CDR3 DNA follows: TGTGCCAGCAGCTCCCCCGCTAGCAGCACAGATACGCAGTATTTT. Amino acid sequence: CASSSPASSTDTQYF.

This sequence joins TRBV7-9 and TRBJ2-7, with 7 bases aligning to TRBD1. Germline loops: CDR1 SEHNR, CDR2 FQNEAQ (reference sequence). The V gene end was trimmed by 3 bases and the J gene end by 2 bases; junction bases not matched to a gene: 4. This CDR3 contains 14 residues. The CDR3 region has the DNA TGTGCCAGCAGCTTCCCCGGGACAGCCTACGAGCAGTACTTC. This gives the protein CASSFPGTAYEQYF.

The chain joins TRBV7-2 to TRBJ1-1, with D possibly being TRBD1 (6 bases). The V end was cut by 2 bases, the J end by 0 bases, with 13 bases between. Germline V CDR1 and CDR2: SGHTA, FQGNSA. This CDR3 is 16 amino acids long. The CDR3 bases are TGTGCCAGCAGCTTATTAAGGGGGACCTTGAACACTGAAGCTTTCTTT. Amino acids: CASSLLRGTLNTEAFF.

The chain combines TRBV29-1 with TRBJ2-1; the match to TRBD2 covers 14 bases. Germline V gives CDR1 SQVTM, CDR2 ANQGSEA. The CDR3 spans 18 residues. Germline trimming cut 1 base from V and 1 base from J; bases unmatched to any gene: 6. CDR3 sequence (DNA): TGCAGCGTTGAAGGGGGCCGACTAGCGGGAGGGTCCTACAATGAGCAGTTCTTC. It is translated as CSVEGGRLAGGSYNEQFF.

The rearrangement joins TRBV9 to TRBJ1-5; a possible D gene is TRBD1 (5 bases). The CDR3 length is 14 residues. The V and J ends lost 0 bases and 3 bases respectively, with 7 bases between them. The germline gives CDR1 SGDLS, CDR2 YYNGEE. For the CDR3, the DNA is TGTGCCAGCAGCGTAGGACAGTCCAATCAGCCCCAGCATTTT. The encoded protein is CASSVGQSNQPQHF.

This sequence joins TRBV18 and TRBJ2-1; TRBD2 agrees at 7 bases. V lost 5 bases, J lost 5 bases, and 12 bases stayed unmatched. The CDR3 runs 16 residues. Germline-derived CDR1 and CDR2 are KGHSH and LQKENI. The CDR3 here is CASSTLRREYHNEQFF. The CDR3 DNA reads TGTGCCAGCTCAACATTGAGGCGGGAGTACCACAATGAGCAGTTCTTC.

As regards this clone: This sample includes further DNA sequences coding for the same CDR3. The rearrangement joins TRBV5-1 to TRBJ2-2, with 9 bases identical to TRBD1. This CDR3 has 15 residues. V lost 0 bases to trimming and J lost 5 bases; unmatched junction nucleotides: 2. Germline values: CDR1 SGHRS, CDR2 YFSETQ. The CDR3 reads CASSLEGQGTGELFF. The CDR3 DNA sequence: TGCGCCAGCAGCTTGGAGGGACAGGGAACCGGGGAGCTGTTTTTT.

This clone was picked up a small number of times. CDR3 region: CASSLTGGLEAGEQFF. CDR3 bases: TGTGCCAGCAGCTTAACGGGGGGGTTAGAGGCCGGTGAGCAGTTCTTC. The chain recombines TRBV7-3 with TRBJ2-1; TRBD2 agrees at 7 bases. This CDR3 spans 16 amino acids. The germline gives CDR1 SGHTA, CDR2 FQGTGA. V lost 0 bases and J lost 9; bases outside the gene matches: 11.

The rearrangement uses TRBV19 and TRBJ1-1; D might be TRBD1 (5 bases). Germline loops: CDR1 LNHDA, CDR2 SQIVND (reference sequence). The germline V and J ends were trimmed by 3 bases and 3 bases, with 11 bases remaining between them. CDR3 size: 14 residues. CDR3 protein: CASSMAGEDTEAFF. DNA of the CDR3: TGTGCCAGTAGTATGGCGGGGGAGGACACTGAAGCTTTCTTT.